The entry that follows covers one T cell receptor (beta chain) sequence. Its target is unknown. CD4+ T cells that had been cultured provided DNA sequenced with the Oncomine TCR Beta short-read assay. TCRdb reanalysed the PCR reads using MiXCR and keeps one entry per CDR3 protein. The data contain approximately 17,000 distinct CDR3 sequences, around 55% of them singletons. Deletions cut 10 bases from V and 3 bases from J, with 15 bases between. The CDR3 totals 13 residues. Germline CDR1 LNHNV, CDR2 YYDKDF (reference sequence). This sample was included in a study of vaccination and CD4 T cells after COVID-19. Study at large: Investigators stimulated cells with overlapping spike peptides drawn from SARS-CoV-2, HCoV-NL63, HCoV-OC43 and HCoV-229E. Findings of the study overall: The cohort comprised relatively few convalescent patients, and no early post-infection timepoints were analyzed.

Indicated time point: late sampling 161 to 241 days after vaccination in a few convalescent patients. The sample's treatment: approximately nine-day PBMC culture with coronavirus spike peptide pools or control peptides (ViraFEST assay). Sample: CD4+ T cells from blood, cultured in vitro, taken about 7 months after SARS-CoV-2 vaccination. The genes are TRBV15 and TRBJ1-1; a possible D gene is TRBD1 (5 bases). The TCR originated in a human donor who had recovered from COVID-19. The DNA of the CDR3 is TGTGCCATTTCAGGGCCCTTCTACACTGAAGCTTTCTTT. It codes for CAISGPFYTEAFF.